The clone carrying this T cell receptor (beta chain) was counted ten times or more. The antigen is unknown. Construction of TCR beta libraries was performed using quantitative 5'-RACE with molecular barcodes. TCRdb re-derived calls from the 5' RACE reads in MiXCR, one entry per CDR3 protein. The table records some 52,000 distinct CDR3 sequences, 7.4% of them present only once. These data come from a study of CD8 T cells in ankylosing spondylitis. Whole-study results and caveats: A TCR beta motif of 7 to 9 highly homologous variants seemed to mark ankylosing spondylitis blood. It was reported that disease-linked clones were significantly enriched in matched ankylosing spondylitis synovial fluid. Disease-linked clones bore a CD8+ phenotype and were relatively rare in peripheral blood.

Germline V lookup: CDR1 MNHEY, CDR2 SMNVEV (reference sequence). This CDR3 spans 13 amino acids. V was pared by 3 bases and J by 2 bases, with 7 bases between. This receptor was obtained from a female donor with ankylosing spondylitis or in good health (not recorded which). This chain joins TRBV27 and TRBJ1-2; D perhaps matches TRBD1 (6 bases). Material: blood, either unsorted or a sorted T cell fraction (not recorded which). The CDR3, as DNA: TGTGCCAGCAGTTTTGACAGGAACTATGGCTACACCTTC. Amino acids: CASSFDRNYGYTF.